The clone carrying this TCR beta chain was seen more than once but under ten times. The junction had 4 bases not matched to a gene; V was cut back by 5 bases and J by 2 bases. The CDR3 length is 15 residues. Looked up from germline, CDR1 is MNHEY and CDR2 is SMNVEV (reference sequence). The data were obtained in a study of blood T cell repertoires in COVID-19. Study details: Acute-phase and convalescent COVID-19 samples originated in the United States, Italy and Spain.

Generated by immunoSEQ multiplex PCR, the TCRdb table keeps only in-frame clones and is missing some. Of roughly 140,000 clones listed, around 91% are singletons. V gene TRBV27 combines with J gene TRBJ2-3; TRBD2 matches 10 bases. The sample consisted of peripheral blood. The source of this sequence is a woman aged 60-70 years with active COVID-19. The CDR3 reads CASSLGLADTDTQYF. CDR3 coding DNA: TGTGCCAGCAGTCTAGGACTAGCGGACACAGATACGCAGTATTTT.